This section outlines one T cell receptor (beta chain) sequence together with its context. The entry originates in a study of technical replicates of blood from a few donors. V lost 7 bases, J lost 2 bases, and 14 bases lay in between. Per the germline V gene, CDR1 is SGHNT and CDR2 is YENEEA. CDR3 size: 14 residues. Clones were read by immunoSEQ multiplex PCR, and TCRdb kept only the in-frame ones, dropping some. The sample lists under 45,000 clones, about 96% occurring once. This clonotype originated in a human donor in good health. The genes are TRBV11-3 and TRBJ1-1; perhaps TRBD1 as D (5 bases). Sequenced: T cells isolated from PBMCs. The CDR3 spells CASNHGTFNTEAFF. CDR3 DNA sequence: TGTGCCAGCAACCATGGGACTTTTAACACTGAAGCTTTCTTT.